Included here is one T cell receptor beta chain sequence, with context. This specimen comes from a study of blood T cell repertoires in COVID-19. In the authors' methods: Amplification with reference gene primers provided the estimates of nucleated cell counts. The data were produced by immunoSEQ multiplex PCR, yet TCRdb's version contains in-frame clones alone and is incomplete. That table supplies the V and J calls and clone size; D and trimming were determined from the DNA. The table includes 250,000 to 350,000 clones, roughly 88% detected once. The specimen was peripheral blood. This TCR was recovered from a woman between 25 and 40 years old who had recovered from COVID-19.

CDR3 sequence (DNA): TGTGCCAGCAGCTTACTAGCGGGGGGGCATGTAGATACGCAGTATTTT. Protein: CASSLLAGGHVDTQYF. V usage is TRBV11-3 and J usage is TRBJ2-3; 12 bases are a match to TRBD2. The V gene end was trimmed by 2 bases and the J gene end by 5 bases; junction bases not matched to a gene: 5. The CDR3 contains 16 residues. Germline loops: CDR1 SGHNT, CDR2 YENEEA.